Many counts were recorded for the clone carrying this T cell receptor beta chain. Its antigen is unknown. No cell sorting was done before RNA was extracted from the tissue. Newly diagnosed lung cancer patients had thoracic surgery in China, August–late 2014, without prior chemotherapy. The data were taken from a study of tumor and adjacent non-tumor tissue in lung cancer. About the study: On average, productive TCRbeta reads reached about 4 million per sample. Overall study findings and caveats: Significantly higher TCR diversity was found in tumor than normal lung.

CDR1 is LGHNA and CDR2 is YNFKEQ in the germline V gene. The V and J ends lost 0 bases and 7 bases respectively, with 16 bases between them. The CDR3 is made up of 15 amino acids. Three rounds of nested PCR, following a modified ARM-PCR protocol, produced the TCRbeta library. TCRdb reanalysed the multiplex PCR reads using MiXCR and keeps one entry per CDR3 protein. The data contain around 99,000 distinct CDR3 sequences, roughly 80% of them singletons. The sequence was collected from a woman aged 55-69 years with non-small cell lung cancer. Sequences were obtained from lung tumor tissue. J is TRBJ2-7 and V is TRBV4-2, with TRBD2 as a possible D gene (5 bases). The CDR3 spells CASSQDAAGRGEQYF. DNA for the CDR3: TGTGCCAGCAGCCAAGATGCGGCGGGTCGGGGAGAGCAGTACTTC.